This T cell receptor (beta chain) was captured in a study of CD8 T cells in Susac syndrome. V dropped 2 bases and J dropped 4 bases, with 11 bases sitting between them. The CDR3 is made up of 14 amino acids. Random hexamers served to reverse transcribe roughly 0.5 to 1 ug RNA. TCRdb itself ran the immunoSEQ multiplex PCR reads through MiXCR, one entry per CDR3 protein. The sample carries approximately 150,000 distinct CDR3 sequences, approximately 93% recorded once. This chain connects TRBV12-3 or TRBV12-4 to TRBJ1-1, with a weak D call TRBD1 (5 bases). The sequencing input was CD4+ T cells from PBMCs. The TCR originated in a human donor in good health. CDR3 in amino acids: CASSLQGGTTEAFF. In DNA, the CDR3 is TGTGCCAGCAGTTTACAGGGTGGTACCACTGAAGCTTTCTTT.